A single sample is the source of the 19 T cell receptor beta chains below, sequenced in a study of shared clonotypes between healthy human individuals. CD45RO-negative, CCR7-positively selected cells formed the naive CD8 fraction, excluding terminally differentiated effector memory CD45RA+ cells. TCRdb's copy holds only in-frame clones and misses some; the assay was immunoSEQ multiplex PCR. The data hold under 2,000,000 clones, with roughly 94% observed a single time. Sequenced: naive CD8+ T cells sorted from blood. These receptors were collected from a man younger than 30 in good health.

This chain joins TRBV9 and TRBJ1-4; TRBD1 is a possible D gene (5 bases). V was cut by 0 bases and J by 8 bases, with 11 bases left in between. The CDR3 consists of 14 residues. CDR1 and CDR2 (germline): SGDLS, YYNGEE. CDR3 sequence reads: CASSVAGSGEKLFF. CDR3 bases: TGTGCCAGCAGCGTAGCAGGGTCCGGGGAAAAACTGTTTTTT.

This clone was recorded once. This chain links TRBV7-2 with TRBJ2-1; D not certain. CDR3 length equals 14 residues. CDR1 SGHTA and CDR2 FQGNSA come from the germline V gene. Trimming stripped 1 base from V and 6 bases from J, with 10 bases between. This CDR3 is CASSLDVFANEQFF. As DNA, the CDR3 is TGTGCCAGCAGCTTAGACGTGTTCGCCAATGAGCAGTTCTTC.

The V gene is TRBV11-2, the J gene TRBJ2-7; D is unclear. The germline V and J ends were trimmed by 1 base and 3 bases, with 7 bases remaining between them. This CDR3 region has 13 residues. The V gene's germline CDR1 is SGHAT and CDR2 FQNNGV. CDR3 protein: CASSLVLSYEQYF. DNA for the CDR3: TGTGCCAGCAGCTTAGTACTCAGCTACGAGCAGTACTTC.

This rearrangement joins TRBV7-9 to TRBJ2-1; D gene unclear. Germline-derived CDR1 and CDR2 are SEHNR and FQNEAQ (reference sequence). V lost 10 bases to trimming and J lost 7 bases, with 14 bases between them. The CDR3 consists of 12 residues. Here the CDR3 reads CATSGPANEQFF. Written as DNA, the CDR3 is TGTGCCACTTCGGGTCCGGCGAATGAGCAGTTCTTC.

The V gene is TRBV5-1, the J gene TRBJ1-2, with unresolved D. CDR1 and CDR2 (germline): SGHRS, YFSETQ. V shed 0 bases and J shed 5 bases, with 8 bases lying between them. This CDR3 contains 13 residues. The CDR3 here is CASSLEPGYGYTF. CDR3 DNA sequence: TGCGCCAGCAGCTTGGAACCGGGATATGGCTACACCTTC.

The chain has TRBV6-6 and TRBJ1-1; weak D call: TRBD1 (5 bases). CDR1 MNHNY and CDR2 SVGAGI come from the germline V gene (reference sequence). Trimming took off 5 bases at V and 0 bases at J, with 13 bases between the two ends. This CDR3 contains 15 residues. CDR3 sequence reads: CASSDDPGLNTEAFF. CDR3 sequence (DNA): TGTGCCAGCAGTGACGACCCAGGGCTGAACACTGAAGCTTTCTTT.

V is TRBV6-5 and J is TRBJ2-3; 8 bases map to TRBD2. The V and J ends lost 2 bases and 2 bases, in that order; junction bases with no gene match: 6. Germline-derived CDR1 and CDR2 are MNHEY and SVGAGI. This CDR3 has 16 residues. CDR3 in amino acids: CASSYIAGPYTDTQYF. The CDR3 DNA reads TGTGCCAGCAGTTACATAGCGGGACCTTACACAGATACGCAGTATTTT.

The chain carries TRBV4-1 and TRBJ2-1, with TRBD2 matching 13 bases. Trimming removed 5 bases from V and 9 bases from J; junction bases left unmatched: 7. This CDR3 is built from 15 residues. The germline CDR1 and CDR2 sequences are MGHRA and YSYEKL. CDR3 coding DNA: TGCGCCAGCAGCTCACTAGCGGGGGGGCCCGCTGAGCAGTTCTTC. Translating it yields CASSSLAGGPAEQFF.

V is TRBV6-6 and J is TRBJ2-7, with 16 positions matching TRBD2. The CDR3 is 16 amino acids. Losses at the gene ends were 7 bases for V and 4 bases for J; bases not matched to a gene: 7. Germline V gene sequence: CDR1 MNHNY, CDR2 SVGAGI (reference sequence). This chain's CDR3 is CASTLGLAGGTYEQYF. Written as DNA, the CDR3 is TGTGCCAGCACCTTGGGACTAGCGGGAGGGACTTACGAGCAGTACTTC.

Note on this clone: The identical CDR3 is also encoded by other nucleotide sequences in the sample. The rearrangement joins TRBV9 to TRBJ1-4, with D unclear. Germline CDR1 reads SGDLS; CDR2 reads YYNGEE. There are 15 residues in the CDR3. Deletions cut 0 bases from V and 0 bases from J, with 6 bases between. The CDR3 DNA reads TGTGCCAGCAGCGTAGGCGGAACAACTAATGAAAAACTGTTTTTT. Its translation is CASSVGGTTNEKLFF.

In its sample, this clone was seen once. Other DNA sequences in this sample translate to the same CDR3. This chain connects TRBV9 to TRBJ2-3; D gene unclear. V was cut by 4 bases and J by 1 base, with 7 bases left in between. Looked up from germline, CDR1 is SGDLS and CDR2 is YYNGEE. The CDR3 runs 13 residues. This CDR3 reads CASSISGTDTQYF. CDR3 in DNA: TGTGCCAGCAGCATATCAGGCACAGATACGCAGTATTTT.

The chain has TRBV11-3 and TRBJ2-2; D may be TRBD2 (6 bases). Trimming left V 8 bases short and J 5 bases short, with 9 bases between. This CDR3 is built from 12 residues. The germline CDR1 and CDR2 sequences are SGHNT and YENEEA. The CDR3 reads CASRRGTGELFF. The CDR3 DNA reads TGTGCCAGCCGTCGGGGGACCGGGGAGCTGTTTTTT.

This rearrangement joins TRBV9 to TRBJ2-5; 8 bases are a match to TRBD1. Germline-derived CDR1 and CDR2 are SGDLS and YYNGEE. The CDR3 is 15 residues long. Trimming took 0 bases from V and 2 from J; bases not matched to a gene: 3. CDR3 loop: CASSVVRDRQETQYF. CDR3 in DNA: TGTGCCAGCAGCGTAGTCCGGGACAGGCAAGAGACCCAGTACTTC.

The chain uses TRBV4-1 and TRBJ2-5, with D unclear. Germline V gives CDR1 MGHRA, CDR2 YSYEKL. Trimming pared 3 bases from V and 5 bases from J, leaving 10 bases between. There are 13 residues in the CDR3. The CDR3 sequence: CASSHATVETQYF. CDR3 DNA: TGCGCCAGCAGCCATGCTACGGTGGAGACCCAGTACTTC.

The CDR3 is CASSQDRASLHF. The DNA of the CDR3 is TGTGCCAGCAGTCAGGACAGGGCGTCCCTCCACTTT. This rearrangement joins TRBV28 to TRBJ1-6; 8 nucleotides agree with TRBD1. The CDR3 contains 12 residues. V lost 5 bases and J lost 14; bases outside the gene matches: 5. The germline V gene has CDR1 MDHEN and CDR2 SYDVKM.

J is TRBJ1-5 and V is TRBV9; TRBD1 might be the D (6 bases). The germline gives CDR1 SGDLS, CDR2 YYNGEE. The V end lost 4 bases, the J end lost 4 bases, and 6 bases lay between the germline ends. This CDR3 comprises 12 residues. The CDR3 sequence: CASSQGNQPQHF. The CDR3 nucleotides are TGTGCCAGCAGCCAGGGGAATCAGCCCCAGCATTTT.

Here the CDR3 reads CSVEAWDGPRKGYTF. The CDR3 nucleotides are TGCAGCGTTGAAGCTTGGGACGGCCCAAGGAAAGGCTACACCTTC. V usage is TRBV29-1 and J usage is TRBJ1-2; maybe TRBD1 (5 bases). The CDR3 has 15 amino acids. With 1 base removed from V and 8 bases from J, the gap between germline ends came to 20 bases. Looked up from germline, CDR1 is SQVTM and CDR2 is ANQGSEA.

This clone appeared a single time. The same CDR3 can be traced to other DNA sequences in this sample. The chain recombines TRBV27 with TRBJ1-5; the D gene is possibly TRBD1 (5 bases). Trimming removed 2 bases from V and 1 base from J, with 6 bases in between. Germline CDR1 MNHEY, CDR2 SMNVEV (reference sequence). The CDR3 length is 14 residues. As DNA, the CDR3 is TGTGCCAGCAGTTTACCAGGGAGCAATCAGCCCCAGCATTTT. This gives the protein CASSLPGSNQPQHF.

The chain employs TRBV28 and TRBJ2-2; no definite D call. This CDR3 is 12 amino acids long. Trimming removed 2 bases at V and 6 bases at J, with 4 bases between. Per germline, CDR1 MDHEN and CDR2 SYDVKM. The CDR3 loop is CASSLVAGELFF. The CDR3 DNA reads as TGTGCCAGCAGTTTAGTCGCCGGGGAGCTGTTTTTT.